Shown below are 19 T cell receptor beta chains from a single sample sequenced in a study of T cell responses to AZD1222 COVID-19 vaccine (dated by TCRdb to the early 2020s). Taken with the paper, the label for time point translates to: about 28 days (+/-7) after the second vaccine dose. Libraries were prepared through the immunoSEQ multiplex PCR assay. As stored in TCRdb, this immuneACCESS dataset retains in-frame rearrangements with V and J assigned. A fraction of the clones does not appear; measured against another copy, unresolved V genes explain less than half of the discrepancy, and the remainder lacks a known reason. In all, the sample holds 73,000 or so clones, and about 78% of those were seen once. In total, the top ten clones hold less than 50% of the sample. The material sequenced was peripheral blood, taken 28 days after the second AZD1222 dose. These receptors originate from an adult who received the AZD1222 COVID-19 vaccine.

This chain uses TRBV7-9 with TRBJ1-5; D remains ambiguous. In germline, CDR1 is SEHNR, CDR2 FQNEAQ (reference sequence). This CDR3 is 14 amino acids long. V dropped 0 bases and J dropped 1 base, with 4 bases sitting between them. This CDR3 is CASSLALSNQPQHF. Here the CDR3 DNA reads TGTGCCAGCAGCTTAGCGCTGAGCAATCAGCCCCAGCATTTT. Complete variable domain (other parts from reference TRBV7-9 and TRBJ1-5): DTGVSQNPRHKITKRGQNVTFRCDPISEHNRLYWYRQTLGQGPEFLTYFQNEAQLEKSRLLSDRFSAERPKGSFSTLEIQRTEQGDSAMYLCASSLALSNQPQHFGDGTRLSIL.

The J gene is TRBJ2-7, the V gene TRBV6-6; no definite D call. Trimming stripped 6 bases from V and 3 bases from J, with 12 bases between. Germline V gives CDR1 MNHNY, CDR2 SVGAGI (reference sequence). CDR3 length: 13 amino acids. The DNA for the CDR3 is TGTGCCAGCAGGCGTAGTCCACGCTACGAGCAGTACTTC. Encoded protein: CASRRSPRYEQYF.

V and J are TRBV6-1 and TRBJ2-6; 9 bases agree with TRBD1. Per the germline V gene, CDR1 is MNHNS and CDR2 is SASEGT. With V trimmed by 2 bases and J by 0 bases, 2 bases remained unmatched. This CDR3 contains 17 residues. CDR3 nucleotide sequence: TGTGCCAGCAGTGAACGGGACAGGGCCTCTGGGGCCAACGTCCTGACTTTC. Protein sequence: CASSERDRASGANVLTF.

The chain combines TRBV28 with TRBJ2-5; D is uncertain. Trimming took 8 bases from V and 4 from J, leaving 11 bases between them. The CDR3 extends over 12 amino acids. Germline V lookup: CDR1 MDHEN, CDR2 SYDVKM. Here the CDR3 DNA reads TGTGCCAGCGTCGACTTGAGAGAGACCCAGTACTTC. Protein product: CASVDLRETQYF.

The chain links TRBV7-9 to TRBJ2-2; a possible D gene is TRBD1 (6 bases). Germline values: CDR1 SEHNR, CDR2 FQNEAQ (reference sequence). CDR3 size: 13 residues. Trimming cost V 6 bases and J 7 bases, with 12 bases left between them. The CDR3 region has the DNA TGTGCCAGCAGACTTCCAGGGGTCGGGGAGCTGTTTTTT. It yields the protein CASRLPGVGELFF.

This chain connects TRBV18 to TRBJ2-5; D gene ambiguous. Per the germline V gene, CDR1 is KGHSH and CDR2 is LQKENI. The V and J ends lost 8 bases and 8 bases respectively, with 15 bases between them. The CDR3 has 12 residues. The CDR3 DNA reads TGTGCCAGCGCGACCGCGGCGAATACCCAGTACTTC. Translating gives CASATAANTQYF. The full variable domain, rest sourced from reference TRBV18 and TRBJ2-5, is NAGVMQNPRHLVRRRGQEARLRCSPMKGHSHVYWYRQLPEEGLKFMVYLQKENIIDESGMPKERFSAEFPKEGPSILRIQQVVRGDSAAYFCASATAANTQYFGPGTRLLVL.

This clone was seen more than once but under ten times. This chain uses TRBV9 with TRBJ1-2, with D possibly TRBD1 on 5 matching bases. The CDR3 runs to 13 residues. V gave up 0 bases and J gave up 3 bases, with 6 bases separating them. CDR1 and CDR2 (germline): SGDLS, YYNGEE. CDR3 in amino acids: CASSVATDYGYTF. CDR3 in DNA: TGTGCCAGCAGCGTAGCGACAGACTATGGCTACACCTTC.

This clone appeared a few times. The chain employs TRBV7-8 and TRBJ2-3; 16 positions agree with TRBD2. This CDR3 has 20 residues. The V segment lost 3 bases and the J segment 6 bases; nucleotides outside the gene matches: 15. CDR1 SGHVS and CDR2 FQNEAQ come from the germline V gene. In DNA form, the CDR3 reads TGTGCCAGCAGCTTGGACCCGGGACTAGCGGGGGGGACTGAAGGGGATACGCAGTATTTT. Translation gives CASSLDPGLAGGTEGDTQYF.

CDR3 protein: CATSDPGQGRSEQFF. As DNA, the CDR3 is TGTGCCACCAGTGACCCGGGACAGGGCAGAAGTGAGCAGTTCTTC. V gene TRBV24-1 combines with J gene TRBJ2-1; 9 bases map to TRBD1. Germline-derived CDR1 and CDR2 are KGHDR and SFDVKD. The CDR3 loop spans 15 amino acids. The ends lost 4 bases at V and 9 bases at J; junction bases unmatched: 9.

CDR3 loop: CASSIDRASGRPGNTGELFF. The DNA for the CDR3 is TGTGCCAGTAGTATAGATCGGGCTAGCGGGAGGCCCGGGAACACCGGGGAGCTGTTTTTT. The rearrangement joins TRBV19 to TRBJ2-2; the match to TRBD2 covers 11 bases. Germline CDR1 is LNHDA and CDR2 is SQIVND (reference sequence). The CDR3 runs to 20 residues. Trimming cost V 0 bases and J 1 base; bases outside gene matches: 10. The full variable domain, with the rest looked up from reference TRBV19 and TRBJ2-2, is DGGITQSPKYLFRKEGQNVTLSCEQNLNHDAMYWYRQDPGQGLRLIYYSQIVNDFQKGDIAEGYSVSREKKESFPLTVTSAQKNPTAFYLCASSIDRASGRPGNTGELFFGEGSRLTVL.

This clone appeared once. The rearrangement joins TRBV19 to TRBJ1-3; D is ambiguous. The CDR3 consists of 15 residues. Trimming removed 3 bases at V and 0 bases at J, with 9 bases between. Germline CDR1 LNHDA, CDR2 SQIVND (reference sequence). CDR3 region: CASSIKRNSGNTIYF. DNA of the CDR3: TGTGCCAGTAGTATCAAACGGAACTCTGGAAACACCATATATTTT.

This sequence joins TRBV9 and TRBJ2-1; D is possibly TRBD2 (6 bases). Trimming cost V 1 base and J 4 bases, with 12 bases left between them. In germline, CDR1 is SGDLS, CDR2 YYNGEE. This CDR3 contains 15 residues. The CDR3 region is CASSVRNSGYNEQFF. DNA of the CDR3: TGTGCCAGCAGCGTAAGAAATAGCGGTTACAATGAGCAGTTCTTC.

The chain combines TRBV6-1 with TRBJ2-4; 14 positions agree with TRBD2. The J segment lost 0 bases and the V segment lost 4 bases, leaving 8 bases of the junction unmatched. This CDR3 is built from 19 residues. Germline assignment: CDR1 MNHNS and CDR2 SASEGT. CDR3 bases: TGTGCCAGCAGTGCATTGACTAGCGGGGGGGTGAGAGCCAAAAACATTCAGTACTTC. Residues: CASSALTSGGVRAKNIQYF.

The chain joins TRBV13 to TRBJ2-7; the match to TRBD2 covers 9 bases. Per the germline V gene, CDR1 is PRHDT and CDR2 is FYEKMQ (reference sequence). The CDR3 sequence is 13 residues long. V lost 5 bases, J lost 5 bases, and 4 bases stayed unmatched. The CDR3, as DNA: TGTGCCAGCAGCCCCTCTAGCGGGAACGAGCAGTACTTC. This codes for CASSPSSGNEQYF.

The CDR3 coding sequence is TGTGCCAGCAGCCCCACGGAGCGGCAGCAGTTCTTC. It translates to CASSPTERQQFF. The chain joins TRBV7-9 to TRBJ2-1, with D perhaps matching TRBD2 (5 bases). The CDR3 totals 12 residues. The V end was cut by 5 bases, the J end by 11 bases, with 13 bases between. The V gene's germline CDR1 is SEHNR and CDR2 FQNEAQ (reference sequence).

This chain uses TRBV30 with TRBJ1-2; D ambiguous. Trimming took off 2 bases at V and 8 bases at J, with 12 bases between the two ends. From germline, CDR1 is GTSNPN and CDR2 SVGIG (reference sequence). The CDR3 covers 12 residues. The CDR3 region is CAWSQVNDGYTF. The CDR3 DNA is TGTGCCTGGAGTCAGGTAAACGACGGCTACACCTTC.

This clone showed up just once. The chain employs TRBV28 and TRBJ2-7; perhaps TRBD2 as D (6 bases). CDR3 size: 12 residues. Germline assignment: CDR1 MDHEN and CDR2 SYDVKM. The V gene lost 6 bases and the J gene lost 3 bases, with 9 bases spanning the gap. CDR3 region: CASSTTSYEQYF. The CDR3 DNA is TGTGCCAGCAGCACGACTAGCTACGAGCAGTACTTC.

CDR3 nucleotide sequence: TGTGCCAGCTCACCACGGGAGGCTACCTACAATGAGCAGTTCTTC. Protein product: CASSPREATYNEQFF. This chain uses TRBV18 with TRBJ2-1; possible D gene TRBD2, 6 bases. CDR3 length: 15 amino acids. The germline gives CDR1 KGHSH, CDR2 LQKENI. V lost 1 base and J lost 2, with 9 bases in between.

The rearrangement links TRBV25-1 to TRBJ1-6; D remains unclear. CDR1 and CDR2 from the germline V gene are MGHDK and SYGVNS. This CDR3 is 14 amino acids long. Trimming stripped 0 bases from V and 9 bases from J, with 9 bases between. The DNA for the CDR3 is TGTGCCAGCAGTGAATACACTTGGTTTTCACCCCTCCACTTT. Encoded protein: CASSEYTWFSPLHF.